The present entry profiles one T cell receptor (beta chain) with its context. The data originate from a study of blood T cell repertoires in COVID-19. Study-level information: From the United States, Italy and Spain came samples of acute and convalescent COVID-19.

The method was immunoSEQ multiplex PCR; TCRdb's version includes in-frame clones alone and lacks a portion of them. The repertoire holds approximately 92,000 clones, about 71% seen once, with approximately 25% in the top ten. Sequenced sample: peripheral blood. The source is a woman aged 60-70 years in a cohort sampled during active or convalescent COVID-19.

CDR3 protein: CASSSTGSGLYGYTF. CDR3 DNA: TGCGCCAGCAGCTCCACAGGGTCGGGTCTCTATGGCTACACCTTC. The rearrangement uses TRBV5-1 and TRBJ1-2, with TRBD1 as a possible D gene (6 bases). The CDR3 consists of 15 residues. V was cut by 3 bases and J by 4 bases, with 16 bases left in between. CDR1 is SGHRS and CDR2 is YFSETQ in the germline V gene.